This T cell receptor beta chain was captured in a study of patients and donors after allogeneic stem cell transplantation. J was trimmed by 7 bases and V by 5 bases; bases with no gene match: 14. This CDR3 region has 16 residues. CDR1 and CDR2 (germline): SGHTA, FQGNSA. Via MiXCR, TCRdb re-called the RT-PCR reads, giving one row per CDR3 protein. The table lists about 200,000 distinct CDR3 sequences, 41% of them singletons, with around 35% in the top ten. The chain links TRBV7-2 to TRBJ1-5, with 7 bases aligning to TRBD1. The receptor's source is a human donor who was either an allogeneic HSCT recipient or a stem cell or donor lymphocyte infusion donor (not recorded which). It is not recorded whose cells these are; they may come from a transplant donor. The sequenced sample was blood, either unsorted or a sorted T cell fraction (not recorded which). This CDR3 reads CASSPQDMTGQQPQHF. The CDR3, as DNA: TGTGCCAGCAGCCCCCAGGATATGACAGGGCAACAGCCCCAGCATTTT.